The T cell receptor (beta chain) under discussion was sequenced for a study of T cell responses to AZD1222 COVID-19 vaccine. Study-level findings and limits: Rises in breadth and depth of Spike-specific TCRs came after two AZD1222 doses. Spike-wide vaccine-associated CD4 TCRs dominated at 160-218 and 743-854. Repertoire samples came only from after the peak T cell response. Per reports, nearly half of all spike-specific TCRs target regions that are unmutated in variants.

About this clone itself: Its antigen is still unknown.

CDR3 size: 15 residues. The V segment lost 3 bases and the J segment 0 bases; nucleotides outside the gene matches: 4. Germline CDR1 is SGHTA and CDR2 is FQGNSA. Repertoires were generated with immunoSEQ multiplex PCR, while TCRdb's copy carries only in-frame clones and drops some. Of about 99,000 clones listed, about 90% were seen once; the top ten hold under 5.5%. The TCR originated in an adult in good health. The chain is built from TRBV7-2 and TRBJ2-7; 8 nucleotides line up with TRBD2. The starting material was peripheral blood, obtained on day 0 of AZD1222 vaccination. The CDR3 sequence: CASSFGGASSYEQYF. The CDR3 DNA reads as TGTGCCAGCAGCTTCGGGGGGGCGAGCTCCTACGAGCAGTACTTC.